The next 13 T cell receptor beta chains were all read from a single sample in a study of shared clonotypes between healthy human individuals. The protocol was immunoSEQ multiplex PCR, while the TCRdb copy is restricted to in-frame clones and leaves out a portion. The sample includes roughly 1,100,000 clones, about 75% of them seen just once. Sequenced sample: memory CD4+ T cells sorted from blood. Indicated subset: CD45RA-negative fraction. These receptors were obtained from a young man in good health.

Points on this clone: This sample also contains other DNA sequences that code for the same CDR3. The chain couples TRBV29-1 to TRBJ2-5; 14 bases line up with TRBD2. TRBJ2-7 explains the end of the DNA better; the J call may be wrong. The germline V gene encodes CDR1 SQVTM and CDR2 ANQGSEA. The length of the CDR3 is 13 residues. In nucleotides, the CDR3 is TGCAGCGTAGGGACTAGCGGGAGTTACGAGCAGTACTTC. Encoded protein: CSVGTSGSYEQYF.

CDR3 nucleotides: TGCGCCAGCAGCTTGTCAGCGGGGGGGCTTACAGATACGCAGTATTTT. As protein: CASSLSAGGLTDTQYF. The chain links TRBV5-1 to TRBJ2-3; 10 bases are a match to TRBD2. Unmatched junction bases numbered 5, after V lost 1 base and J lost 3 bases. The CDR3 extends over 16 amino acids. Germline V gives CDR1 SGHRS, CDR2 YFSETQ.

The chain uses TRBV10-3 and TRBJ1-2, with TRBD1 as a possible D gene (5 bases). Germline V gene data show CDR1 as ENHRY and CDR2 as SYGVKD. The CDR3 loop spans 16 amino acids. V lost 2 bases and J 1 base, leaving 14 bases between the germline ends. The CDR3 protein is CAISELGHINNYGYTF. The CDR3 DNA follows: TGTGCCATCAGTGAGCTTGGACACATTAATAACTATGGCTACACCTTC.

The sample holds one count of this clone. The chain uses TRBV9 and TRBJ2-2, with 10 bases lining up with TRBD1. This CDR3 spans 16 amino acids. The ends lost 2 bases at V and 4 bases at J; junction bases unmatched: 5. The V gene's germline CDR1 is SGDLS and CDR2 YYNGEE. This chain's CDR3 is CASSVSGTGATGELFF. The CDR3 region has the DNA TGTGCCAGCAGCGTTAGCGGGACAGGGGCCACCGGGGAGCTGTTTTTT.

This clone was seen a few times. The same CDR3 arises from other DNA sequences in this sample as well. The rearrangement links TRBV27 to TRBJ2-7, with 12 bases aligning to TRBD2. The germline gives CDR1 MNHEY, CDR2 SMNVEV (reference sequence). The CDR3 runs 16 residues. V gave up 3 bases and J gave up 2 bases; unmatched junction bases: 5. CDR3 coding DNA: TGTGCCAGCAGTTTCTCCGGACTAGCGGGACCCTACGAGCAGTACTTC. Protein sequence: CASSFSGLAGPYEQYF.

The rearrangement joins TRBV19 to TRBJ2-5; possible D gene TRBD2, 6 bases. The CDR3 consists of 12 residues. Germline CDR1 is LNHDA and CDR2 is SQIVND (reference sequence). Trimming took off 3 bases at V and 7 bases at J, with 9 bases between the two ends. CDR3 nucleotides: TGTGCCAGTAGTATGCAGGGAGGGACCCAGTACTTC. Protein: CASSMQGGTQYF.

V gene TRBV7-9 combines with J gene TRBJ1-1; D is possibly TRBD1 (5 bases). V dropped 2 bases and J dropped 0 bases, with 7 bases sitting between them. This CDR3 region has 14 residues. Germline CDR1 is SEHNR and CDR2 is FQNEAQ (reference sequence). The CDR3 DNA reads as TGTGCCAGCAGCTTAAAGGGGCTGAACACTGAAGCTTTCTTT. This gives the protein CASSLKGLNTEAFF.

The rearrangement uses TRBV30 and TRBJ2-7, with D hard to call. The CDR3 length is 12 residues. Trimming removed 3 bases from V and 7 bases from J, with 13 bases in between. CDR1 and CDR2 (germline): GTSNPN, SVGIG (reference sequence). The CDR3 DNA sequence: TGTGCCTGGAGAAACATACTGGGGGAGCAGTACTTC. This encodes CAWRNILGEQYF.

V gene TRBV4-1 combines with J gene TRBJ1-1, with a tentative D call TRBD1 (6 bases). This CDR3 contains 14 residues. Looked up from germline, CDR1 is MGHRA and CDR2 is YSYEKL. V lost 2 bases and J lost 6, with 13 bases in between. In DNA, the CDR3 is TGCGCCAGCAGCCAACTAACAGGGAGATCTGAAGCTTTCTTT. It codes for CASSQLTGRSEAFF.

This clone was seen a few times. The chain couples TRBV19 to TRBJ1-5, with 8 bases fitting TRBD1. From germline, CDR1 is LNHDA and CDR2 SQIVND (reference sequence). The CDR3 totals 15 residues. The V and J ends lost 9 bases and 2 bases, in that order; junction bases with no gene match: 9. DNA for the CDR3: TGTGCCAGCGAATCAGGGGGCTTCGGCAATCAGCCCCAGCATTTT. This sequence encodes CASESGGFGNQPQHF.

The chain combines TRBV7-2 with TRBJ1-2, with TRBD1 matching 8 bases. The junction had 4 bases not matched to a gene; V was cut back by 4 bases and J by 3 bases. CDR1 and CDR2 from the germline V gene are SGHTA and FQGNSA. The CDR3 totals 14 residues. For the CDR3, the DNA is TGTGCCAGCAGCTCTTCGACAGGGGACTATGGCTACACCTTC. It is translated as CASSSSTGDYGYTF.

The rearrangement uses TRBV18 and TRBJ1-3; D is possibly TRBD1 (5 bases). With 3 bases removed from V and 4 bases from J, the gap between germline ends came to 16 bases. Germline V gene sequence: CDR1 KGHSH, CDR2 LQKENI. The CDR3 extends over 16 amino acids. CDR3 protein: CASSPAALDIGNTIYF. The DNA of the CDR3 is TGTGCCAGCTCACCGGCCGCTCTGGACATCGGAAACACCATATATTTT.

J is TRBJ2-7 and V is TRBV5-4; weak D call: TRBD2 (6 bases). Germline loops: CDR1 SGHNT, CDR2 YYREEE (reference sequence). The CDR3 length is 15 residues. V lost 0 bases and J 0 bases, leaving 10 bases between the germline ends. The CDR3 DNA sequence: TGTGCCAGCAGCTTGGGCGGGGCGAACTCCTACGAGCAGTACTTC. This encodes CASSLGGANSYEQYF.